The T cell receptor (beta chain) described here comes from a study of blood T cells in healthy people across ages (dated by TCRdb to between 2015 and 2017). For the wider study: In model experiments, roughly one uniquely barcoded TCR beta cDNA molecule per two T cells was captured by template switching. To track age-related changes in TCR beta repertoire diversity, the study relied on deep sequencing normalized with unique cDNA molecular identifiers. The donors were split into four age groups: young (average around 16 years), middle-aged (more than 35), aged (about 56) and long-lived (roughly 77). Donors of different ages were randomly distributed across sequencing lanes to avoid experimental bias. Two additional independent replicas of 1 million unique cDNA reads from the same blood draw were analyzed for two donors (one aged 18 to 29 and one aged 80 or older).

About this clonotype: Its antigen is still unknown. Base qualities are not recorded, but no much larger clone differs from it by a single base.

The CDR3 has 14 amino acids, counting the end cysteine and phenylalanine. Of all the DNA, just the CDR3 is kept, 42 bases in frame from base 1. The junction carries 6 bases between V and J, which are trimmed by 3 bases and 3 bases respectively. The germline V gene supplies CDR1 MRHNA and CDR2 SNTAGT. General findings and caveats noted by the study authors: Since profiling was done on bulk unsorted PBMCs, naive and antigen-experienced compartments could not be conclusively compared. The long-lived group showed more naive CD4+ T cells, fewer expanded clones and increased TCR diversity than the aged group, suggesting age selection. Because donor CMV infection status was unknown, age-related changes in expanded clonotypes were potentially confounded. Observed TCR beta diversity per million T cells fell roughly linearly with age, and a significant reduction was already apparent by age roughly 41. The percentage of naive T cells measured by flow cytometry correlated strongly with observed TCR beta diversity. Total diversity estimates from one million sequenced T cells were considered lower bounds and underestimates.

Systemically healthy Caucasian individuals from Russia, 35 to 40 in total and aged about 6 to 95 years, were included as donors. Each donor gave ten milliliters of peripheral blood, collected into EDTA-treated Vacutainer tubes. Ficoll-Paque density-gradient centrifugation was used to isolate PBMCs, with at least 7 million per sample. Trizol reagent was used to extract total RNA from PBMCs, with at least 6 micrograms per sample. For every donor, an aliquot of PBMCs went through flow cytometry to measure the percentages of naive CD45RAhigh/CD27high T cells. Libraries were prepared through 5' RACE. The listed sequencing device is Illumina HiSeq 2500. A second PCR of about 7 to 12 cycles was run with a J-beta primer mix and a sample-barcoded 5' primer. A template-switch 5' adaptor carrying 12 random nucleotides introduced a unique molecular identifier onto each TCR beta cDNA molecule. Each sample yielded at least 3 million CDR3-containing paired-end reads. All of the RNA was converted into first-strand cDNA using the Mint cDNA synthesis kit, with a TRBC-specific oligonucleotide serving as the primer. After uracil-DNA glycosylase treatment, a first 18-cycle PCR used universal primers M1SS and BC2_uni_R on all cDNA. As for the authors' bioinformatics: Each sample was normalized by randomly selecting 1 million high-quality reads, each carrying a distinct molecular identifier. Reads sharing molecular identifiers were discarded rather than binned into consensus sequences. MiTCR, with a Q25 quality threshold and the strictest error-elimination algorithm, was used for CDR3 identification, clonotype clustering and error correction. A nonparametric unseen species model with Euler transformation was used to estimate lower-bound total TCR beta diversity. The raw public reads went through TCRdb reprocessing: fastp at Q25, MiXCR clone calling, in-frame beta chains kept. Each record represents a unique CDR3 protein, reported with the most common genes and DNA among its rows. TCRdb assigned the V and J calls; the authors' analysis was not used. This sample holds about 780,000 distinct CDR3 sequences; less than 60% were observed only once. The top ten clones comprise 15% to 20% of the sample.

The sequence derives from an older man in good health. Recombination connected TRBV6-4 to TRBJ2-6; TRBD1 is a weak D gene call, 6 bases matching. The source material was blood. DNA sequence: TGTGCCAGCAGTGAAGGGGGTGGGGCCAACGTCCTGACTTTC. This codes for CASSEGGGANVLTF.